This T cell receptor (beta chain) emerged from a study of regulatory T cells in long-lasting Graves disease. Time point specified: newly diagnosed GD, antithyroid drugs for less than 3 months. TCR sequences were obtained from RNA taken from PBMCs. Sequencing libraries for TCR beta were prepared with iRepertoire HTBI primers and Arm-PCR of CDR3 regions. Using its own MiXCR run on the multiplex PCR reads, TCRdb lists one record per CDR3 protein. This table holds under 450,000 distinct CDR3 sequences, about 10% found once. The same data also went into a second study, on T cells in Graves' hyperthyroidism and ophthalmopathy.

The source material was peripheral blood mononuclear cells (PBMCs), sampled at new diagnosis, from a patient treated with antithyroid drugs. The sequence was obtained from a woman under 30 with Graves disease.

This CDR3 reads CASSRSRGFREKLFF. The CDR3 bases are TGTGCCAGCAGCCGTAGCAGGGGCTTTAGGGAAAAACTGTTTTTT. The V and J genes are TRBV6-1 and TRBJ1-4; D may be TRBD1 (6 bases). Looked up from germline, CDR1 is MNHNS and CDR2 is SASEGT. CDR3 size: 15 residues. The germline V and J ends were trimmed by 6 bases and 8 bases, with 19 bases remaining between them.